The 17 T cell receptor beta chains reported below all come from one sample, sequenced in a study of blood T cell repertoires in COVID-19. TCRdb's table, derived via immunoSEQ multiplex PCR, lists solely in-frame clones and lacks some. Of some 200,000 clones listed, around nine tenths are singletons. The sequenced sample was peripheral blood. These receptor sequences come from a man aged 18 to 30 with active or convalescent COVID-19.

In its sample, this clone was seen once. J is TRBJ1-1 and V is TRBV6-4; the D is unclear. The V end was cut by 2 bases, the J end by 4 bases, with 17 bases between. Germline lookup yields CDR1 MRHNA and CDR2 SNTAGT. The CDR3 consists of 16 residues. CDR3 residues: CASSDIPSRSVTEAFF. CDR3 nucleotides: TGTGCCAGCAGTGACATCCCGTCCCGGTCGGTCACTGAAGCTTTCTTT.

The chain recombines TRBV5-1 with TRBJ2-3; D is unresolved. The CDR3 is 16 amino acids. V shed 2 bases and J shed 0 bases, with 13 bases lying between them. Germline values: CDR1 SGHRS, CDR2 YFSETQ. The CDR3 DNA reads TGCGCCAGCAGCTTAAACAACTACCCTAGCACAGATACGCAGTATTTT. Amino acids: CASSLNNYPSTDTQYF.

As DNA, the CDR3 is TGTGCCAGCAGCTTAGGCTTTTTGACAGGGGCTGGAAACACCATATATTTT. As protein: CASSLGFLTGAGNTIYF. This rearrangement joins TRBV7-6 to TRBJ1-3, with 8 bases lining up with TRBD1. J gave up 2 bases and V 1 base, and 7 bases lay outside the gene matches. Germline CDR1 and CDR2: SGHVS and FNYEAQ. This CDR3 region has 17 residues. Filled out from reference TRBV7-6 and TRBJ1-3, the complete variable domain reads GAGVSQSPRYKVTKRGQDVALRCDPISGHVSLYWYRQALGQGPEFLTYFNYEAQQDKSGLPNDRFSAERPEGSISTLTIQRTEQRDSAMYRCASSLGFLTGAGNTIYFGEGSWLTVV.

The V call is TRBV6-5, the J call TRBJ2-1; D is possibly TRBD1 (6 bases). The germline V gene encodes CDR1 MNHEY and CDR2 SVGAGI. CDR3 length: 11 amino acids. The V end was cut by 6 bases, the J end by 8 bases, with 8 bases between. The CDR3 nucleotides read TGTGCCAGCAGGGGGACACATGAGCAGTTCTTC. Amino acid sequence: CASRGTHEQFF.

This clone was detected only once. The chain couples TRBV25-1 to TRBJ2-5; the D gene is possibly TRBD2 (7 bases). The CDR3 runs to 15 residues. V shed 7 bases and J shed 5 bases, with 20 bases lying between them. Germline V CDR1 and CDR2: MGHDK, SYGVNS. CDR3 protein: CASTSPRGARETQYF. The DNA for the CDR3 is TGTGCCAGCACCTCCCCCCGGGGGGCGCGCGAGACCCAGTACTTC.

CDR3 bases: TGTGCCAGCAGCATAAAAAGCCGCTCCTACAATGAGCAGTTCTTC. It is translated as CASSIKSRSYNEQFF. The V gene is TRBV28, the J gene TRBJ2-1; unclear D gene. The germline V gene encodes CDR1 MDHEN and CDR2 SYDVKM. The CDR3 sequence is 15 residues long. The V end lost 6 bases, the J end lost 0 bases, and 12 bases lay between the germline ends.

This clone occurred a few times. V is TRBV3-1 (or the pseudogene TRBV3-2) and J is TRBJ1-1; D ambiguous. The V end lost 1 base, the J end lost 0 bases, and 9 bases lay between the germline ends. Germline-derived CDR1 and CDR2 are LGHDT and YNNKEL (reference sequence). The CDR3 has 15 amino acids. The CDR3 loop is CASSQGQLMNTEAFF. The CDR3 DNA reads TGTGCCAGCAGCCAAGGACAACTCATGAACACTGAAGCTTTCTTT.

The chain is built from TRBV3-1 (or the pseudogene TRBV3-2) and TRBJ1-2; perhaps TRBD1 as D (6 bases). The CDR3 is 14 amino acids. V was cut by 4 bases and J by 4 bases, with 13 bases left in between. Germline CDR1 and CDR2: LGHDT and YNNKEL (reference sequence). The CDR3 sequence is CASSRIQGFYGYTF. The DNA for the CDR3 is TGTGCCAGCAGCCGGATACAGGGATTCTATGGCTACACCTTC.

V and J are TRBV24-1 and TRBJ2-5; TRBD1 agrees at 10 bases. In germline, CDR1 is KGHDR, CDR2 SFDVKD. Unmatched junction bases numbered 8, after V lost 3 bases and J lost 5 bases. This CDR3 spans 16 amino acids. CDR3 region: CATSDAGQGVGETQYF. The CDR3 nucleotides are TGTGCCACCAGTGATGCAGGACAGGGGGTAGGGGAGACCCAGTACTTC.

The J gene is TRBJ2-1, the V gene TRBV19; TRBD2 is a possible D gene (6 bases). The V end was cut by 8 bases, the J end by 9 bases, with 14 bases between. The CDR3 runs to 12 residues. Germline V lookup: CDR1 LNHDA, CDR2 SQIVND (reference sequence). This CDR3 is CASGGTLLEQFF. The CDR3 DNA sequence: TGTGCCAGTGGGGGGACTCTTCTTGAGCAGTTCTTC.

V and J are TRBV19 and TRBJ2-7, with TRBD1 matching over 8 bases. The germline V gene has CDR1 LNHDA and CDR2 SQIVND (reference sequence). The CDR3 totals 17 residues. V lost 1 base, J lost 2 bases, and 10 bases stayed unmatched. CDR3: CASSIVSGDRPTYEQYF. CDR3 nucleotide sequence: TGTGCCAGTAGTATAGTATCGGGGGACAGGCCAACCTACGAGCAGTACTTC.

This chain connects TRBV25-1 to TRBJ1-1; no firm D call. Germline V gene data show CDR1 as MGHDK and CDR2 as SYGVNS. V was clipped by 2 bases and J by 1 base, with 11 bases between them. The CDR3 length is 15 residues. The CDR3 sequence: CASSETRGGNTEAFF. The DNA for the CDR3 is TGTGCCAGCAGTGAAACACGGGGTGGGAACACTGAAGCTTTCTTT.

The genes are TRBV24-1 and TRBJ2-5; 7 positions match TRBD1. CDR1 and CDR2 (germline): KGHDR, SFDVKD. V lost 4 bases to trimming and J lost 2 bases; unmatched junction nucleotides: 6. This CDR3 has 15 residues. The CDR3: CATSDRDRAQETQYF. As DNA, the CDR3 is TGTGCCACCAGTGACCGGGACAGAGCACAAGAGACCCAGTACTTC.

CDR3 DNA sequence: TGTGCCAGCAGCTTAGGGCTTGATAATTCACCCCTCCACTTT. Translated: CASSLGLDNSPLHF. The rearrangement joins TRBV7-2 to TRBJ1-6, with D hard to call. The germline V and J ends were trimmed by 1 base and 5 bases, with 6 bases remaining between them. In germline, CDR1 is SGHTA, CDR2 FQGNSA. This CDR3 has 14 residues.

V and J are TRBV5-1 and TRBJ1-4; 9 bases are shared with TRBD1. V lost 2 bases, J lost 7 bases, and 9 bases stayed unmatched. The germline gives CDR1 SGHRS, CDR2 YFSETQ. The CDR3 is made up of 16 amino acids. CDR3 residues: CASSFAPDRGFEKLFF. The DNA of the CDR3 is TGCGCCAGCAGCTTTGCCCCGGACAGGGGATTTGAAAAACTGTTTTTT.

CDR3 in amino acids: CASSPPPDWQSYEQYF. CDR3 in DNA: TGTGCCAGCAGCCCACCACCGGACTGGCAGTCCTACGAGCAGTACTTC. The V call is TRBV7-9, the J call TRBJ2-7; the D gene is possibly TRBD2 (5 bases). The CDR3 loop spans 16 amino acids. Germline-derived CDR1 and CDR2 are SEHNR and FQNEAQ (reference sequence). V was pared by 5 bases and J by 1 base, with 18 bases between. Full variable domain (missing parts from reference TRBV7-9 and TRBJ2-7): DTGVSQNPRHKITKRGQNVTFRCDPISEHNRLYWYRQTLGQGPEFLTYFQNEAQLEKSRLLSDRFSAERPKGSFSTLEIQRTEQGDSAMYLCASSPPPDWQSYEQYFGPGTRLTVT.

On this clone itself: This may be a read error, as it is one base from a much larger clone. Other nucleotide sequences from this sample produce the same CDR3. J is TRBJ1-4 and V is TRBV2; TRBD1 is a possible D gene (5 bases). V was trimmed by 11 bases and J by 8 bases, leaving 24 bases between them. The CDR3 totals 15 residues. The germline gives CDR1 SNHLY, CDR2 FYNNEI. This chain's CDR3 is CARGSSGGTGEKLFF. CDR3 DNA sequence: TGTGCCCGGGGCTCTTCGGGGGGGACCGGGGAAAAACTGTTTTTT.